This T cell receptor (beta chain) is drawn from a study of T-cell reconstitution after alpha-beta-depleted transplantation in children. Unique molecular identifiers tagged the TCRbeta library. A single record per CDR3 protein comes from TCRdb applying MiXCR to the PCR reads. Here the sample spans 19,000 or so distinct CDR3 sequences, approximately 13% being singletons. This clonotype was detected many times. V was trimmed by 8 bases and J by 14 bases, leaving 16 bases between them. The CDR3 covers 11 residues. The chain employs TRBV12-3 or TRBV12-4 and TRBJ2-1, with D possibly being TRBD2 (6 bases). The sample consisted of PBMCs, mostly from graft donor cells, taken 60 days after TCRalphabeta/CD19-depleted stem cell transplant. This receptor was obtained from a female patient aged 2 to 10 who had a stem cell transplant for congenital amegakaryocytic thrombocytopenia, so the T cells may come from the graft donor. The CDR3, as DNA: TGTGCCAGCGGCTTAGGCGGGGAGGAGTTCTTC. Residues: CASGLGGEEFF.